The 13 T cell receptor beta chains in this list originate from one sample, sequenced in a study of blood T cell repertoires in COVID-19 (dated by TCRdb to 2020 to 2022). The library was obtained by the immunoSEQ multiplex PCR assay. Here the immuneACCESS table is served through TCRdb, limited to in-frame sequences with V and J called. Missing clones are a known gap in these copies; in checked studies unresolved V genes cover under half, and the rest lacks a known reason. The sample yields approximately 480,000 clones; roughly 87% were counted once. The leading ten clones occupy 0.9% of the sample. The specimen sequenced was peripheral blood. These receptors all stem from a man aged 18 to 35 with COVID-19, enrolled during active disease.

This sequence joins TRBV11-2 and TRBJ1-4, with D possibly being TRBD1 (5 bases). The V gene lost 0 bases and the J gene lost 11 bases, with 16 bases spanning the gap. Germline CDR1 is SGHAT and CDR2 is FQNNGV. The CDR3 runs 15 residues. The CDR3 DNA is TGTGCCAGCAGCTTAGATCAAATACCAGGGATTAAACTGTTTTTT. Protein: CASSLDQIPGIKLFF.

V usage is TRBV19 and J usage is TRBJ1-2; 7 bases are shared with TRBD1. The J segment lost 0 bases and the V segment lost 1 base, leaving 8 bases of the junction unmatched. Germline V lookup: CDR1 LNHDA, CDR2 SQIVND (reference sequence). The CDR3 extends over 17 amino acids. The CDR3 loop reads CASSIGTRGQTNYGYTF. The CDR3 DNA reads TGTGCCAGTAGTATAGGAACGAGGGGGCAGACTAACTATGGCTACACCTTC.

This clone was picked up one time. The CDR3 loop is CASSNPGRGSNQPQHF. The CDR3 nucleotides are TGTGCCAGTAGTAACCCAGGGAGGGGTAGCAATCAGCCCCAGCATTTT. This chain links TRBV19 with TRBJ1-5; a weak D match, TRBD1 (5 bases). The CDR3 loop spans 16 amino acids. The germline CDR1 and CDR2 sequences are LNHDA and SQIVND (reference sequence). With 4 bases removed from V and 0 bases from J, the gap between germline ends came to 13 bases.

CDR3: CASSVGPQGGVHEQYF. In DNA, the CDR3 is TGTGCCAGCAGCGTAGGGCCTCAAGGAGGGGTCCACGAGCAGTACTTC. The chain links TRBV9 to TRBJ2-7; D perhaps matches TRBD2 (6 bases). V shed 0 bases and J shed 5 bases, with 18 bases lying between them. The germline gives CDR1 SGDLS, CDR2 YYNGEE. The CDR3 spans 16 residues.

V and J are TRBV3-1 (or the pseudogene TRBV3-2) and TRBJ2-3, with 7 nucleotides matching TRBD2. Looked up from germline, CDR1 is LGHDT and CDR2 is YNNKEL (reference sequence). The CDR3 spans 16 residues. V shed 4 bases and J 1 base; nucleotides not matched to a gene: 8. The CDR3 protein is CASSPRPTSRTDTQYF. As DNA, the CDR3 is TGTGCCAGCAGCCCCAGGCCGACTAGCCGCACAGATACGCAGTATTTT.

This clone was found many times. J is TRBJ1-2 and V is TRBV2, with 7 bases lining up with TRBD1. The V gene end was trimmed by 5 bases and the J gene end by 8 bases; junction bases not matched to a gene: 8. The CDR3 length is 13 residues. Germline V lookup: CDR1 SNHLY, CDR2 FYNNEI. CDR3 residues: CASSTTGVDGYTF. The DNA of the CDR3 is TGTGCCAGCAGTACCACAGGGGTTGACGGCTACACCTTC. Full variable domain (rest looked up from reference TRBV2 and TRBJ1-2): EPEVTQTPSHQVTQMGQEVILRCVPISNHLYFYWYRQILGQKVEFLVSFYNNEISEKSEIFDDQFSVERPDGSNFTLKIRSTKLEDSAMYFCASSTTGVDGYTFGSGTRLTVV.

In this sample, this clone turned up once. This sequence joins TRBV11-2 and TRBJ1-1; D is ambiguous. The CDR3 runs 14 residues. The ends were cut back, 1 base at V and 1 base at J, with 7 bases in the middle. CDR1 is SGHAT and CDR2 is FQNNGV in the germline V gene. CDR3 nucleotide sequence: TGTGCCAGCAGCTTAGGGGCAGCGAACACTGAAGCTTTCTTT. It codes for CASSLGAANTEAFF.

The CDR3 DNA is TGTGCCAGCAGCTTGCGTACGGGGTCAGGTGAGACCCAGTACTTC. It yields the protein CASSLRTGSGETQYF. The J gene is TRBJ2-5, the V gene TRBV5-4, with D possibly matching TRBD2 (5 bases). The CDR3 totals 15 residues. Germline V gives CDR1 SGHNT, CDR2 YYREEE (reference sequence). V was trimmed by 1 base and J by 5 bases, leaving 15 bases between them.

The chain links TRBV9 to TRBJ2-5; TRBD2 agrees at 12 bases. Germline CDR1 and CDR2: SGDLS and YYNGEE. This CDR3 is built from 17 residues. V dropped 0 bases and J dropped 2; count of bases not matched to a gene: 5. CDR3: CASSVGLAGVTQETQYF. In DNA, the CDR3 is TGTGCCAGCAGCGTAGGACTAGCGGGAGTGACTCAAGAGACCCAGTACTTC. The whole variable domain, remainder taken from reference TRBV9 and TRBJ2-5, is DSGVTQTPKHLITATGQRVTLRCSPRSGDLSVYWYQQSLDQGLQFLIQYYNGEERAKGNILERFSAQQFPDLHSELNLSSLELGDSALYFCASSVGLAGVTQETQYFGPGTRLLVL.

V usage is TRBV2 and J usage is TRBJ2-7, with a possible D match to TRBD1 (6 bases). Germline V gene lookup returns CDR1 SNHLY and CDR2 FYNNEI. V was clipped by 7 bases and J by 6 bases, with 16 bases between them. CDR3 length: 13 amino acids. The CDR3: CASTWTVWGEQYF. The CDR3 coding sequence is TGTGCCAGCACTTGGACAGTGTGGGGCGAGCAGTACTTC.

V and J are TRBV18 and TRBJ1-3, with D maybe TRBD1 (6 bases). This CDR3 comprises 16 residues. Trimming removed 5 bases at V and 1 base at J, with 15 bases between. The germline V gene has CDR1 KGHSH and CDR2 LQKENI. CDR3 sequence reads: CASSDRQEPSGNTIYF. CDR3 DNA: TGTGCCAGCTCAGACAGACAGGAACCATCTGGAAACACCATATATTTT. Full variable domain (missing parts from reference TRBV18 and TRBJ1-3): NAGVMQNPRHLVRRRGQEARLRCSPMKGHSHVYWYRQLPEEGLKFMVYLQKENIIDESGMPKERFSAEFPKEGPSILRIQQVVRGDSAAYFCASSDRQEPSGNTIYFGEGSWLTVV.

CDR3 nucleotides: TGTGCCAGCAGCTTAGGGGGGGTTAATGAAAAACTGTTTTTT. It is translated as CASSLGGVNEKLFF. V usage is TRBV7-9 and J usage is TRBJ1-4; possible D gene TRBD1, 5 bases. Trimming removed 1 base from V and 4 bases from J, with 7 bases in between. Germline CDR1 SEHNR, CDR2 FQNEAQ (reference sequence). The CDR3 spans 14 residues.

The rearrangement joins TRBV24-1 to TRBJ2-1, with 10 positions matching TRBD1. This CDR3 comprises 16 residues. Germline trimming cut 4 bases from V and 6 bases from J; bases unmatched to any gene: 8. Germline V gene sequence: CDR1 KGHDR, CDR2 SFDVKD. The CDR3 reads CATSDPGTGAINEQFF. The CDR3 nucleotides are TGTGCCACCAGTGACCCCGGGACAGGGGCTATCAATGAGCAGTTCTTC.